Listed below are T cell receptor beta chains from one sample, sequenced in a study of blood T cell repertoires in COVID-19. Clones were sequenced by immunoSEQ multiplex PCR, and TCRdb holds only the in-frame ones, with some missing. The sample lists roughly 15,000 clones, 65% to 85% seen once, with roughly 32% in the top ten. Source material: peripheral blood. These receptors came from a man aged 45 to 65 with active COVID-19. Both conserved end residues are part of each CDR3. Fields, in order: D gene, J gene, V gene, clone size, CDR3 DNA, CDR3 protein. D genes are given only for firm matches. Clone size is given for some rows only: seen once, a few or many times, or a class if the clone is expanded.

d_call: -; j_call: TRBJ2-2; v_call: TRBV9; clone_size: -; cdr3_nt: TGTGCCAGTTCAGAAAACACCGGGGAGCTGTTTTTT; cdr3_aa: CASSENTGELFF
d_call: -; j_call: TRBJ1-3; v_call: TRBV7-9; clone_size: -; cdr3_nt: TGTGCCAGCAGCTTAGCCGAACAGGGACCTGGAAACACCATATATTTT; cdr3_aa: CASSLAEQGPGNTIYF
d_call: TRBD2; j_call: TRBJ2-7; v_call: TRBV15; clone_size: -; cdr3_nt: TGTGCCACCGGGACTAGCGTTTCCTACGAGCAGTACTTC; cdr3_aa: CATGTSVSYEQYF
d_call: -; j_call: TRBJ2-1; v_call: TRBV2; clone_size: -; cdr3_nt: TGTGCCAGTACCCCTCGGGATGAGCAGTTCTTC; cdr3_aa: CASTPRDEQFF
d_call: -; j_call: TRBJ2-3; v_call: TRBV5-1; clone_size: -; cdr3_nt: TGCGCCAGCAGCTTTACAGGCCTAGGTCAAGATACGCAGTATTTT; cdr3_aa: CASSFTGLGQDTQYF
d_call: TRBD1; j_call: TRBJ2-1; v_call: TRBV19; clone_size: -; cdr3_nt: TGTGCCAGTAGTATCCAGGACAGGGGGGGCAATGAGCAGTTCTTC; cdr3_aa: CASSIQDRGGNEQFF
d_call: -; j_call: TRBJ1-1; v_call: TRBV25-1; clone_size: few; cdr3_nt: TGTGCCAGCAGTGAAATGGGCAGGGACACTGAAGCTTTCTTT; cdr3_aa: CASSEMGRDTEAFF
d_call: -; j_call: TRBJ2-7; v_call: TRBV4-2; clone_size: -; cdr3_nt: TGTGCCAGCAGCCAAGTCCCGCAGGGGGGCTCCTACGAGCAGTACTTC; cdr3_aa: CASSQVPQGGSYEQYF
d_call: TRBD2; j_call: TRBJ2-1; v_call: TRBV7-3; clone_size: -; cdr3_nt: TGTGCCAGCAGCCCCCGGACTAGCGGGAAGGCCCCCTACAATGAGCAGTTCTTC; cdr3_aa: CASSPRTSGKAPYNEQFF
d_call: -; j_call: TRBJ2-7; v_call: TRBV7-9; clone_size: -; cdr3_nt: TGTGCCAGCAGCTTCCAGGGCAACGAGCAGTACTTC; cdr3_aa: CASSFQGNEQYF
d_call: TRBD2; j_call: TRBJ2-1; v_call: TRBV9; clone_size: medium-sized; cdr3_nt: TGTGCCAGCAGCGAGACTAGCGGGAGAGGCAATGAGCAGTTCTTC; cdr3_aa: CASSETSGRGNEQFF
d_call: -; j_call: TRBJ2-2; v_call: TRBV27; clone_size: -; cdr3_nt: TGTGCCAGCAGTTTAAAGCAGGGATGGACCGGGGAGCTGTTTTTT; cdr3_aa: CASSLKQGWTGELFF
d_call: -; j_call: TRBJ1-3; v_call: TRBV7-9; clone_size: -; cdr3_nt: TGTGCCAGCAGCTTTTCCCCCCAGCAGGGCACCCTCTCTGGAAACACCATATATTTT; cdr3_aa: CASSFSPQQGTLSGNTIYF
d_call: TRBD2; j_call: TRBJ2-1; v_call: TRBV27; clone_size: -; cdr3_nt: TGTGCCAGCAGTCTCGGAGCGGGAGCCACGGGGAATGAGCAGTTCTTC; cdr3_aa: CASSLGAGATGNEQFF
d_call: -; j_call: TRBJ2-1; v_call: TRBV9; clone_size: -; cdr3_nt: TGTGCCAGCAGCGTAGGACAGGAGCAGTTCTTC; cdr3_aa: CASSVGQEQFF
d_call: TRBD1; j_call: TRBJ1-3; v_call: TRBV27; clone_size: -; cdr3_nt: TGTGCCAGCAGTGCGACAGGGGGCTTGAACACCATATATTTT; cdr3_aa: CASSATGGLNTIYF
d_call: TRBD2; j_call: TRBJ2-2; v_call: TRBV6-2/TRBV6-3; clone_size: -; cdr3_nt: TGTGCCAGCAGTTACCCCATAGAAGCGGGAGAATCGAACACCGGGGAGCTGTTTTTT; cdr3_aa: CASSYPIEAGESNTGELFF
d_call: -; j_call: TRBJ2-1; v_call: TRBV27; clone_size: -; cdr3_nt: TGTGCCAGCAGTTTGCCGGGCAATGAGCAGTTCTTC; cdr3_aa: CASSLPGNEQFF
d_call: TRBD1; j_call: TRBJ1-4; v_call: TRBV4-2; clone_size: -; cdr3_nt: TGTGCCAGCAGCCACCCTGGGGACAGGTTTCTGGAAAAACTGTTTTTT; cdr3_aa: CASSHPGDRFLEKLFF
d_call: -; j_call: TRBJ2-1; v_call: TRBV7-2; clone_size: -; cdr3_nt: TGTGCCAGCAGCTGGACTATGAATGAGCAGTTCTTC; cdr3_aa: CASSWTMNEQFF
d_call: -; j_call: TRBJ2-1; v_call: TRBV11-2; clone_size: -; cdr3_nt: TGTGCCAGCAGCTTTTCCCTAGCGCGGTCCGATGAGCAGTTCTTC; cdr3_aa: CASSFSLARSDEQFF
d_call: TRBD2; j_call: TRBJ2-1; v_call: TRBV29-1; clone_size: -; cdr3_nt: TGCAGCGTCGCGCTTAGCGGGAGGGCCGTAAATGAGCAGTTCTTC; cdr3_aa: CSVALSGRAVNEQFF
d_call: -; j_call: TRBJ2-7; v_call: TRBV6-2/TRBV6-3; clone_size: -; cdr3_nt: TGTGCCAGCAGTTACTCGATCCGGACAGCCTACGAGCAGTACTTC; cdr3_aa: CASSYSIRTAYEQYF
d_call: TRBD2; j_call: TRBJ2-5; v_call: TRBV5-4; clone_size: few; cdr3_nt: TGTGCCAGCAGCTTTAGCGGGACGCTGAGGGAGACCCAGTACTTC; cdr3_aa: CASSFSGTLRETQYF
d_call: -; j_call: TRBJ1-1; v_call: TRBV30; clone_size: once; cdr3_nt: TGTGCCTGGAGACGAGGGTTCCTCACTGAAGCTTTCTTT; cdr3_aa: CAWRRGFLTEAFF
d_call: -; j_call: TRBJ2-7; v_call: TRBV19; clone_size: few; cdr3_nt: TGTGCCAGTTCCCTGACGGGGGATGCCTACGAGCAGTACTTC; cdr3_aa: CASSLTGDAYEQYF